The T cell receptor (beta chain) described here comes from a study of blood T cell repertoires in COVID-19. Study background: Samples taken during acute and convalescent COVID-19 were collected in the United States, Italy and Spain.

Study processing details: Amplification of reference gene primers provided the estimated nucleated cell counts. Produced via immunoSEQ multiplex PCR; TCRdb's table is partial and in-frame only. From that table come the V and J calls and clone size; the DNA was used to work out D and trimming. The table has a few hundred thousand clones, 80% to 90% seen once; the top ten hold roughly 4.2%. The age range of participants was about 18 to 95 years, with residence in around 22 US areas. Which cohort a participant joined came from the clinical history participants gave. V gave up 7 bases and J gave up 0 bases, with 16 bases separating them. The CDR3 is 15 amino acids. Germline V gene lookup returns CDR1 SNHLY and CDR2 FYNNEI.

Sequenced input: PBMCs or T cells enriched from blood (not recorded which). The clonotype originates from a woman in her thirties or forties with acute COVID-19. The chain uses TRBV2 and TRBJ2-7, with D tentatively TRBD1 (6 bases). CDR3 bases: TGTGCCAGCATCAGCGGACAGAGCTTCTCCTACGAGCAGTACTTC. Protein: CASISGQSFSYEQYF.